This T cell receptor (beta chain) was profiled in a study of identical twins. This CDR3 has 15 amino acids. Looked up from germline, CDR1 is LGHNA and CDR2 is YNFKEQ. V lost 0 bases to trimming and J lost 7 bases; unmatched junction nucleotides: 6. The donors were all healthy and Caucasian. Points from the study as a whole: Twin pairs had excess sharing that was weaker in beta out-of-frame sequences.

The sample holds a few counts of this clonotype. Its antigen is still unknown. Template switching created a universal primer site, and the cDNA included unique molecular identifiers. TCRdb itself ran the 5' RACE reads through MiXCR, one entry per CDR3 protein. The sample has more than 1.5 million distinct CDR3 sequences, about 32% seen once. The sequence derives from a newborn girl in good health. The chain couples TRBV4-2 to TRBJ2-1; 7 bases align to TRBD2. Material: cord blood. The CDR3 DNA reads as TGTGCCAGCAGCCAAGAGGCGGGAGCAGGGAATGAGCAGTTCTTC. It codes for CASSQEAGAGNEQFF.